The 5 T cell receptor beta chains below come from one sample, sequenced in a study of blood T cells in healthy people across ages. The authors ran a second PCR of roughly 7 to 11 cycles using a sample-barcoded 5' primer and a J-beta primer mix. Via MiXCR, TCRdb re-called the 5' RACE reads, giving one row per CDR3 protein. The table has 550,000 to 800,000 distinct CDR3 sequences, under 25% seen once. Specimen: blood. These receptors were obtained from a man in his 70s in good health.

This clonotype was seen at least ten times. This chain uses TRBV20-1 with TRBJ2-5; D assignment may be TRBD1 or TRBD2 (6 bases each). Germline V gene data show CDR1 as DFQATT and CDR2 as SNEGSKA (reference sequence). The CDR3 spans 15 residues. Deletions cut 6 bases from V and 4 bases from J, with 21 bases between. This chain's CDR3 is CSAYRGHRGAETQYF. The CDR3 nucleotides read TGCAGTGCCTACCGGGGGCACCGTGGGGCAGAGACCCAGTACTTC.

V and J are TRBV3-1 and TRBJ1-5; D gene uncertain. V was pared by 4 bases and J by 4 bases, with 5 bases between. This CDR3 contains 12 residues. Germline V gene data show CDR1 as LGHDT and CDR2 as YNNKEL (reference sequence). CDR3 DNA: TGTGCCAGCAGCCGGGAGAATCAGCCCCAGCATTTT. Translating it yields CASSRENQPQHF.

This chain joins TRBV20-1 and TRBJ2-1; TRBD2 aligns across 13 bases. The CDR3 is 16 residues long. The ends lost 6 bases at V and 4 bases at J; junction bases unmatched: 9. Germline CDR1 is DFQATT and CDR2 is SNEGSKA (reference sequence). In nucleotides, the CDR3 is TGCAGTGCCAAAAGGGGACTAGCGGGAATATACAATGAGCAGTTCTTC. This codes for CSAKRGLAGIYNEQFF.

CDR3 sequence (DNA): TGCAGTGCTAGGGACCCGCGAGGGAATGAGCAGTTCTTC. Its translation: CSARDPRGNEQFF. This rearrangement joins TRBV20-1 to TRBJ2-1; possible D gene TRBD2, 5 bases. The V end was cut by 3 bases, the J end by 7 bases, with 13 bases between. Germline CDR1 DFQATT, CDR2 SNEGSKA (reference sequence). CDR3 length: 13 amino acids.

This clonotype was observed a few times. The chain employs TRBV5-6 and TRBJ2-5; either TRBD1 or TRBD2 may fit D (5 bases each). This CDR3 comprises 15 residues. Trimming stripped 0 bases from V and 0 bases from J, with 9 bases between. From germline, CDR1 is SGHDT and CDR2 YYEEEE. Written as DNA, the CDR3 is TGTGCCAGCAGCTTGGCCGGGACCCACCAAGAGACCCAGTACTTC. Amino acid sequence: CASSLAGTHQETQYF.